Listed below are T cell receptor beta chains from one sample, sequenced in a study of monozygotic twins with inflammatory bowel disease. TCRdb processed the 5' RACE reads again and assigns one entry to each CDR3 protein, with no DNA. The listing contains some 450,000 distinct CDR3 sequences. Material for sequencing was blood. The source is a human donor with ulcerative colitis or Crohn's disease, or a healthy co-twin of an affected twin (not recorded which). Each CDR3 is given with its conserved first and last residue. The order of the fields is J gene, V gene, CDR3 protein.

J gene: TRBJ2-7
V gene: TRBV15
CDR3 protein: CATKTDRGPHYEQYF

J gene: TRBJ2-2
V gene: TRBV7-9
CDR3 protein: CASSPGTENTGELFF

J gene: TRBJ2-2
V gene: TRBV5-1
CDR3 protein: CASRSGTGANTGELFF

J gene: TRBJ1-3
V gene: TRBV5-1
CDR3 protein: CASSYQGDTGNTIYF

J gene: TRBJ2-1
V gene: TRBV5-1
CDR3 protein: CASSLRTSGFSYNEQFF

J gene: TRBJ2-1
V gene: TRBV29-1
CDR3 protein: CSVDRTGVPNEQFF

J gene: TRBJ2-7
V gene: TRBV5-1
CDR3 protein: CASTPGGFYEQYF

J gene: TRBJ1-5
V gene: TRBV20-1
CDR3 protein: CSALTGGNQPQHF

J gene: TRBJ2-7
V gene: TRBV7-8
CDR3 protein: CASSGPWTVVYEQYF

J gene: TRBJ2-1
V gene: TRBV19
CDR3 protein: CASSISAGASSYNEQFF

J gene: TRBJ1-1
V gene: TRBV18
CDR3 protein: CASSPSRGRRTEAFF

J gene: TRBJ2-1
V gene: TRBV2
CDR3 protein: CASSTPGQGYNEQFF

J gene: TRBJ2-5
V gene: TRBV20-1
CDR3 protein: CSARDPQAGGETQYF